Below, 4 T cell receptor beta chains from the same sample are listed, as sequenced in a study of chemoradiotherapy in HPV16-positive cancers. The data were produced by immunoSEQ multiplex PCR, yet TCRdb's version contains in-frame clones alone and is incomplete. Of tens of thousands of clones listed, 85% to 90% are singletons. This sample comprised blood, obtained from a patient who underwent chemoradiotherapy. These receptors all come from a human donor with HPV-associated anogenital cancer.

The chain combines TRBV5-1 with TRBJ1-1, with D unresolved. CDR1 is SGHRS and CDR2 is YFSETQ in the germline V gene. This CDR3 contains 14 residues. V was pared by 0 bases and J by 2 bases, with 8 bases between. CDR3 protein: CASSLVLYNTEAFF. The CDR3 DNA reads TGCGCCAGCAGCTTGGTCCTTTATAACACTGAAGCTTTCTTT.

The gene calls are TRBV23-1 and TRBJ2-7, with D perhaps TRBD2 (5 bases). TRBV23-1 qualifies as an ORF whose function is uncertain. The CDR3 contains 14 residues. V gave up 2 bases and J gave up 7 bases, with 15 bases separating them. The DNA of the CDR3 is TGCGCCAGCAGTCAAGAGACGGGATTGCTGGAGCAGTACTTC. Encoded protein: CASSQETGLLEQYF.

V usage is TRBV9 and J usage is TRBJ1-1; no clear D gene. CDR1 SGDLS and CDR2 YYNGEE come from the germline V gene. The V end lost 0 bases, the J end lost 1 base, and 7 bases lay between the germline ends. The CDR3 is 14 residues long. The CDR3 is CASSVGPRNTEAFF. As DNA, the CDR3 is TGTGCCAGCAGCGTAGGACCCAGGAACACTGAAGCTTTCTTT.

CDR3 residues: CASSQEITSGGQQETQYF. The CDR3 coding sequence is TGCGCCAGCAGCCAAGAAATCACGAGCGGGGGTCAGCAAGAGACCCAGTACTTC. This rearrangement joins TRBV4-1 to TRBJ2-5; 8 nucleotides line up with TRBD2. With V trimmed by 0 bases and J by 2 bases, 11 bases remained unmatched. CDR1 MGHRA and CDR2 YSYEKL come from the germline V gene. The CDR3 extends over 18 amino acids.